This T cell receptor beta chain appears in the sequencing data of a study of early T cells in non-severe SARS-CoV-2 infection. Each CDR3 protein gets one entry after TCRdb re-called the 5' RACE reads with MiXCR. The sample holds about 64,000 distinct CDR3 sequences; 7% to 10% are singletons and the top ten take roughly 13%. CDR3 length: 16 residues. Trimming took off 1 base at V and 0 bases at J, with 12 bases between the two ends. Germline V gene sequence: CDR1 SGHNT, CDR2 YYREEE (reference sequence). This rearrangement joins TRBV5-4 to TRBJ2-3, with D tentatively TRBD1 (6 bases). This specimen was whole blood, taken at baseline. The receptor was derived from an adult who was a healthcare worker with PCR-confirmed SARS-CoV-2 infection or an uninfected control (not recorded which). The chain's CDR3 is CASSLTGIRSTDTQYF. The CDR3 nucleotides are TGTGCCAGCAGCTTGACAGGGATTCGGAGCACAGATACGCAGTATTTT. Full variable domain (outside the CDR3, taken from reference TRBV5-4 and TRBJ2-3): ETGVTQSPTHLIKTRGQQVTLRCSSQSGHNTVSWYQQALGQGPQFIFQYYREEENGRGNFPPRFSGLQFPNYSSELNVNALELDDSALYLCASSLTGIRSTDTQYFGPGTRLTVL.